This entry lists 6 T cell receptor beta chains sequenced from one sample in a study of T cells in Graves' hyperthyroidism and ophthalmopathy. TCR beta CDR3 region amplification was performed from RNA transcripts. A set of HTBI primers served as the primers for a first-round RT-PCR of the TCR CDR3. TCRdb re-called the multiplex PCR reads with MiXCR, one entry per CDR3 protein. The sample lists fewer than 110,000 distinct CDR3 sequences, 16% occurring once. The source material was blood. All receptors derive from a woman between 50 and 59 years old with Graves' hyperthyroidism.

On this clonotype: This may arise from a read error, as a much more abundant clone is one base away. V is TRBV2 and J is TRBJ2-7; D possibly corresponds to TRBD2 (7 bases). Trimming took off 6 bases at V and 7 bases at J, with 22 bases between the two ends. The CDR3 contains 15 residues. CDR1 is SNHLY and CDR2 is FYNNEI in the germline V gene. The CDR3 region is CASSWGLQGGNEQYF. Here the CDR3 DNA reads TGTGCCAGCAGCTGGGGGTTACAGGGAGGGAATGAGCAGTACTTC.

This clonotype was recorded only once. The J gene is TRBJ2-1, the V gene TRBV20-1; 10 bases are a match to TRBD1. CDR1 and CDR2 from the germline V gene are DFQATT and SNEGSKA (reference sequence). CDR3 length: 14 amino acids. V shed 6 bases, J shed 3 bases, and the junction held 5 bases outside the gene matches. CDR3 region: CSAPGTGVYNEQFF. The CDR3 nucleotides read TGCAGTGCCCCCGGGACAGGGGTCTACAATGAGCAGTTCTTC.

In its sample, this clonotype was seen many times. V is TRBV28 and J is TRBJ2-3, with a weak D call TRBD2 (6 bases). Germline loops: CDR1 MDHEN, CDR2 SYDVKM. This CDR3 contains 19 residues. V was cut by 2 bases and J by 0 bases, with 21 bases left in between. The CDR3: CASSLKVLARGSSTDTQYF. CDR3 bases: TGTGCCAGCAGTTTAAAGGTCCTAGCGCGGGGTTCTAGCACAGATACGCAGTATTTT. The full variable domain, with the rest looked up from reference TRBV28 and TRBJ2-3, is DVKVTQSSRYLVKRTGEKVFLECVQDMDHENMFWYRQDPGLGLRLIYFSYDVKMKEKGDIPEGYSVSREKKERFSLILESASTNQTSMYLCASSLKVLARGSSTDTQYFGPGTRLTVL.

This clonotype came up many times. CDR3 DNA sequence: TGCAGTGTACCCCCCCTTGCCTACGAGCAGTACTTC. This encodes CSVPPLAYEQYF. The chain combines TRBV20-1 with TRBJ2-7; D remains ambiguous. Per germline, CDR1 DFQATT and CDR2 SNEGSKA (reference sequence). This CDR3 is built from 12 residues. Between the trimmed V and J ends, which lost 7 bases and 2 bases, there was a span of 12 bases.

This clonotype was observed many times. This chain links TRBV28 with TRBJ2-3, with D perhaps given as TRBD1 or TRBD2 (5 bases each). In germline, CDR1 is MDHEN, CDR2 SYDVKM. CDR3 length: 14 amino acids. V lost 0 bases and J 3 bases, leaving 7 bases between the germline ends. The CDR3 is CASSLWGETDTQYF. The CDR3 region has the DNA TGTGCCAGCAGTTTATGGGGGGAGACAGATACGCAGTATTTT.

The sample holds many counts of this clonotype. The V call is TRBV28, the J call TRBJ2-1; TRBD2 agrees at 7 bases. CDR1 and CDR2 (germline): MDHEN, SYDVKM. Losses at the gene ends were 2 bases for V and 3 bases for J; bases not matched to a gene: 1. This CDR3 comprises 14 residues. Here the CDR3 DNA reads TGTGCCAGCAGTTTAGGGGACTACTACAATGAGCAGTTCTTC. The encoded protein is CASSLGDYYNEQFF.